This TCR beta chain was recorded in a study of regulatory T cells in long-lasting Graves disease. As to time point: persistent/refractory GD, antithyroid drugs over 5 years with positive TRAb. The TCR library was made from RNA that had been extracted from PBMCs in TRIzol. CDR3 length equals 15 residues. Trimming removed 3 bases at V and 9 bases at J, with 17 bases between. Germline CDR1 reads MNHNS; CDR2 reads SASEGT. CDR3-region Arm-PCR and iRepertoire HTBI primers produced the TCR beta libraries. TCRdb re-called the multiplex PCR reads through MiXCR, storing one row per CDR3 protein. The sample shows 600,000 to 850,000 distinct CDR3 sequences, 30% of them seen only once.

The specimen was peripheral blood mononuclear cells (PBMCs), collected when the disease was refractory, from a patient treated with antithyroid drugs. This TCR derives from a female donor with Graves disease. The rearrangement uses TRBV6-1 and TRBJ1-4, with TRBD1 as a possible D gene (5 bases). CDR3 in amino acids: CASSDDGGITKKLFF. Here the CDR3 DNA reads TGTGCCAGCAGTGACGACGGGGGGATAACGAAAAAACTGTTTTTT.